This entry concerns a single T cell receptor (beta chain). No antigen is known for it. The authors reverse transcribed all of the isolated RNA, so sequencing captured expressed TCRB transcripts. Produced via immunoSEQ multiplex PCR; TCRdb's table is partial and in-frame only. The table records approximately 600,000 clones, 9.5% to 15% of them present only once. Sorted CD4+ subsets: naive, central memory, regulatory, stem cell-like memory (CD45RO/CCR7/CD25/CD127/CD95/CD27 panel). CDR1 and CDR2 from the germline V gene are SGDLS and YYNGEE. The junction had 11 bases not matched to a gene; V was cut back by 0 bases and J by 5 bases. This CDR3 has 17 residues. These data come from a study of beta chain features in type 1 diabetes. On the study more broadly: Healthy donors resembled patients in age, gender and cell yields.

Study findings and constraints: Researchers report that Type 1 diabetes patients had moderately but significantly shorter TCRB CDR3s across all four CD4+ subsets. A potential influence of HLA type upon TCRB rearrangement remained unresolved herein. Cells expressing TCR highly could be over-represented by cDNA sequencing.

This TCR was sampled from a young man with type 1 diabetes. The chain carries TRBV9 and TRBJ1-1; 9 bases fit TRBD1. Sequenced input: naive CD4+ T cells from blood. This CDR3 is CASSVGGTGLGGTEAFF. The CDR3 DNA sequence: TGTGCCAGCAGCGTAGGTGGGACAGGGCTGGGTGGAACTGAAGCTTTCTTT.